These T cell receptor beta chains were read from a single sample in a study of response to subunit inactivated influenza vaccine. TCRdb independently ran MiXCR on the RT-PCR reads; one entry per CDR3 protein. The repertoire has about 580,000 distinct CDR3 sequences, approximately 14% of them found once; the top ten carry 11%. The sequenced sample was PBMCs from blood, obtained approximately 13 days after vaccination. These TCRs come from a man over 45 who received an inactivated influenza vaccine. Both conserved end residues are part of each CDR3. The D gene is left open where the match is weak. Where a row states a size, it is once, few, many or the class of an expanded clone; other rows omit it.

.,.,TRBJ2-5,TRBV5-1,CASNDGASRETQYF,TGCGCCAGCAATGACGGAGCCTCCAGGGAGACCCAGTACTTC
.,TRBD1,TRBJ2-1,TRBV12-3/TRBV12-4,CASGLGQLLNEQFF,TGTGCCAGCGGTTTGGGACAGCTTCTTAATGAGCAGTTCTTC
many,.,TRBJ2-7,TRBV12-3/TRBV12-4,CASSFTQLDEQYF,TGTGCCAGCAGTTTCACCCAGCTGGACGAGCAGTACTTC
few,TRBD1,TRBJ1-6,TRBV12-3/TRBV12-4,CASRSTGGASPLHF,TGTGCCAGCAGGTCCACAGGGGGCGCTTCACCCCTCCACTTT
.,TRBD1,TRBJ1-5,TRBV5-5,CASSPDREQPQHF,TGTGCCAGCAGCCCTGACAGGGAGCAGCCCCAGCATTTT
few,.,TRBJ2-1,TRBV6-1,CASSPSPPGGSNEQFF,TGTGCCAGCAGTCCTTCGCCCCCGGGGGGCTCGAATGAGCAGTTCTTC
few,TRBD2,TRBJ2-4,TRBV20-1,CSARVTSGGSIAKNIQYF,TGCAGTGCTAGAGTGACTAGCGGGGGATCAATAGCCAAAAACATTCAGTACTTC
few,.,TRBJ2-3,TRBV7-8,CASSPLSVTDTQYF,TGTGCCAGCAGCCCCCTTTCGGTGACAGATACGCAGTATTTT
few,.,TRBJ1-3,TRBV7-9,CASSRNLGSGNTIYF,TGTGCCAGCAGCCGAAATTTGGGCTCTGGAAACACCATATATTTT
few,TRBD2,TRBJ2-3,TRBV20-1,CSAFGGGADTQYF,TGCAGTGCCTTTGGCGGGGGGGCAGATACGCAGTATTTT
few,.,TRBJ2-2,TRBV3-1,CASTLGGANTGELFF,TGTGCCAGCACCCTGGGGGGCGCGAACACCGGGGAGCTGTTTTTT
.,TRBD1,TRBJ1-2,TRBV28,CASRGAQGAQNYGYTF,TGTGCCAGCAGGGGGGCACAGGGGGCTCAAAACTATGGCTACACCTTC
few,.,TRBJ2-1,TRBV4-3,CASSQEPGLYNEQFF,TGCGCCAGCAGCCAAGAACCGGGACTCTACAATGAGCAGTTCTTC
few,.,TRBJ2-3,TRBV10-3,CAMARTPAALDTQYF,TGTGCCATGGCCCGAACCCCCGCGGCCCTAGATACGCAGTATTTT
few,.,TRBJ1-2,TRBV6-5,CASSYYGGANYGYTF,TGTGCCAGCAGTTACTACGGGGGAGCTAACTATGGCTACACCTTC
many,.,TRBJ1-2,TRBV5-5,CASSLGPDYGYTF,TGTGCCAGCAGCTTGGGGCCAGACTATGGCTACACCTTC
few,.,TRBJ2-5,TRBV7-9,CASSHTNPGRETQYF,TGTGCCAGCAGCCACACGAACCCGGGTCGGGAGACCCAGTACTTC
few,TRBD2,TRBJ2-3,TRBV2,CASSEETSGEVPDTQYF,TGTGCCAGCAGTGAAGAAACTAGCGGGGAGGTTCCAGATACGCAGTATTTT
.,TRBD1,TRBJ1-1,TRBV27,CASSQSGTGNTEAFF,TGTGCCAGCAGCCAATCTGGGACAGGGAACACTGAAGCCTTCTTT
few,.,TRBJ2-5,TRBV5-6,CASSLDSTGETQYF,TGTGCCAGCAGCTTGGACTCCACGGGCGAGACCCAGTACTTC
many,.,TRBJ2-1,TRBV3-1,CASSQDGGGRTKQFF,TGTGCCAGCAGCCAAGATGGTGGGGGACGGACGAAGCAGTTCTTC
many,.,TRBJ2-4,TRBV7-2,CASSLVGTEGNIQYF,TGTGCCAGCAGCTTAGTAGGGACCGAAGGGAACATTCAGTACTTC
.,TRBD1,TRBJ2-7,TRBV27,CASSLYGTGLSYEQYF,TGTGCCAGCAGTTTATACGGGACAGGCCTTTCCTACGAGCAGTACTTC
.,TRBD2,TRBJ2-3,TRBV6-5,CASSYGTSRHTDTQYF,TGTGCCAGCAGTTACGGGACTAGCAGGCACACAGATACGCAGTATTTT
many,.,TRBJ2-7,TRBV6-2/TRBV6-3,CASRDAYEQYF,TGTGCCAGCAGGGATGCCTACGAGCAGTACTTC
.,.,TRBJ2-5,TRBV5-4,CAFLRVGNQETQYF,TGTGCCTTCCTAAGGGTAGGAAACCAAGAGACCCAGTACTTC
few,.,TRBJ1-1,TRBV6-2/TRBV6-3,CASSYPQPTSEAFF,TGTGCCAGCAGTTACCCACAACCAACCTCTGAAGCTTTCTTT
few,TRBD2,TRBJ2-1,TRBV7-3,CASSPRLAVYNEQFF,TGTGCCAGCAGCCCCCGACTAGCGGTCTACAATGAGCAGTTCTTC
.,TRBD2,TRBJ2-7,TRBV15,CATSMQLAGLNEQYF,TGTGCCACCAGCATGCAACTAGCGGGGCTGAACGAGCAGTACTTC